A single sample gave rise to the 15 T cell receptor beta chains below, sequenced in a study of shared clonotypes between healthy human individuals. Using immunoSEQ multiplex PCR, the repertoire was profiled, and TCRdb retains in-frame clones only, with some absent. Among about 520,000 clones listed, 90% to 97% were seen once. Input material: naive CD4+ T cells sorted from blood. Stated subset: CD45RA+ positively selected. These receptors originate from a woman aged 30 to 39 in good health.

This clone occurred once. The chain combines TRBV5-4 with TRBJ1-2; D is ambiguous. V was shortened by 3 bases and J by 1 base, with 7 bases between the two germline ends. CDR1 is SGHNT, CDR2 YYREEE, per germline (reference sequence). The CDR3 is 13 residues long. CDR3: CASSSQSNYGYTF. The DNA for the CDR3 is TGTGCCAGCAGCTCCCAGAGTAACTATGGCTACACCTTC.

The V call is TRBV19, the J call TRBJ2-7; 7 bases agree with TRBD1. V was clipped by 5 bases and J by 2 bases; unmatched bases: 15. Germline values: CDR1 LNHDA, CDR2 SQIVND (reference sequence). This CDR3 spans 17 amino acids. The CDR3 DNA is TGTGCCAGTAGTCTCAGATACCGGGACAGTGCAACCTACGAGCAGTACTTC. Amino acids: CASSLRYRDSATYEQYF.

This clone appeared once. The chain is built from TRBV10-3 and TRBJ2-3, with TRBD1 as a possible D gene (5 bases). Germline loops: CDR1 ENHRY, CDR2 SYGVKD. This CDR3 comprises 14 residues. Trimming removed 4 bases at V and 2 bases at J, with 10 bases between. CDR3 in amino acids: CAISGKGFTDTQYF. CDR3 bases: TGTGCCATCAGTGGGAAGGGGTTCACAGATACGCAGTATTTT.

CDR3 DNA sequence: TGCAGCGTGGGACTAGCGGCAAATCCCACCGGGGAGCTGTTTTTT. Amino acid sequence: CSVGLAANPTGELFF. This sequence joins TRBV29-1 and TRBJ2-2; 11 nucleotides match TRBD2. The CDR3 loop spans 15 amino acids. Trimming cost V 6 bases and J 4 bases; bases outside gene matches: 7. The germline gives CDR1 SQVTM, CDR2 ANQGSEA.

This clone appeared a single time. J is TRBJ2-1 and V is TRBV5-8; D unclear. CDR3 length equals 15 residues. With 0 bases removed from V and 0 bases from J, the gap between germline ends came to 7 bases. Germline CDR1 reads SGHTS; CDR2 reads YDEGEE. In nucleotides, the CDR3 is TGTGCCAGCAGCTTGGGACCTTACTCCTACAATGAGCAGTTCTTC. This gives the protein CASSLGPYSYNEQFF.

The chain uses TRBV9 and TRBJ1-4; TRBD1 is a possible D gene (5 bases). V gave up 4 bases and J gave up 8 bases, with 18 bases separating them. This CDR3 region has 15 residues. The germline CDR1 and CDR2 sequences are SGDLS and YYNGEE. The chain's CDR3 is CASSQGPSGVEKLFF. CDR3 DNA sequence: TGTGCCAGCAGCCAGGGACCGAGTGGTGTGGAAAAACTGTTTTTT.

CDR3 bases: TGTGCCAGCAGAAGCCCTAGCGGGGGAACCTACGAGCAGTACTTC. Its protein is CASRSPSGGTYEQYF. The chain joins TRBV27 to TRBJ2-7; 10 bases align to TRBD2. This CDR3 is built from 15 residues. Germline V gene data show CDR1 as MNHEY and CDR2 as SMNVEV (reference sequence). J lost 2 bases, V lost 6 bases, and 7 bases had no gene match.

On this clone: The same CDR3 is also encoded by other DNA sequences in this sample. This chain joins TRBV28 and TRBJ1-1; weak D call: TRBD1 (5 bases). The CDR3 spans 15 residues. Germline assignment: CDR1 MDHEN and CDR2 SYDVKM. Between the trimmed V and J ends, which lost 6 bases and 7 bases, there was a span of 21 bases. The CDR3 nucleotides read TGTGCCAGCAGACTCTACCCCGCAGGGATTGATGAAGCTTTCTTT. It specifies CASRLYPAGIDEAFF.

The chain combines TRBV28 with TRBJ2-7; D may match TRBD1 or TRBD2 (5 bases each). V was pared by 10 bases and J by 6 bases, with 16 bases between. The CDR3 consists of 12 residues. Germline CDR1 reads MDHEN; CDR2 reads SYDVKM. The CDR3 loop is CATRGPPREQYF. The CDR3 DNA follows: TGTGCCACGAGGGGACCGCCGCGCGAGCAGTACTTC.

The chain uses TRBV7-9 and TRBJ2-7, with TRBD2 as a possible D gene (6 bases). The V gene lost 5 bases and the J gene lost 6 bases, with 14 bases spanning the gap. This CDR3 has 13 amino acids. Germline V gives CDR1 SEHNR, CDR2 FQNEAQ (reference sequence). CDR3 in amino acids: CASSRILGGEQYF. CDR3 in DNA: TGTGCCAGCAGCCGTATTCTGGGGGGCGAGCAGTACTTC. The variable domain in full, completed from reference TRBV7-9 and TRBJ2-7, reads DTGVSQNPRHKITKRGQNVTFRCDPISEHNRLYWYRQTLGQGPEFLTYFQNEAQLEKSRLLSDRFSAERPKGSFSTLEIQRTEQGDSAMYLCASSRILGGEQYFGPGTRLTVT.

In DNA, the CDR3 is TGTGCCAGCTCACAAAGGGGGGGTAACGGTTACAATGAGCAGTTCTTC. Translation gives CASSQRGGNGYNEQFF. The gene calls are TRBV18 and TRBJ2-1; a possible D gene is TRBD2 (7 bases). Germline V gene lookup returns CDR1 KGHSH and CDR2 LQKENI. Trimming shortened V by 4 bases and J by 4 bases, and 17 bases separated the two germline ends. CDR3 size: 16 residues.

The V gene is TRBV27, the J gene TRBJ2-7, with 8 positions matching TRBD2. This CDR3 spans 14 amino acids. The germline V gene has CDR1 MNHEY and CDR2 SMNVEV (reference sequence). With 5 bases clipped from V and 6 bases from J, the junction kept 9 bases outside the gene matches. As DNA, the CDR3 is TGTGCCAGCAGTGCCCCACCAGCGGGAGTCGAGCAGTACTTC. This gives the protein CASSAPPAGVEQYF.

The V call is TRBV5-3, the J call TRBJ2-7, with D unclear. TRBV5-3 is designated an ORF whose function remains uncertain. There are 12 residues in the CDR3. Deletions cut 4 bases from V and 3 bases from J, with 8 bases between. The CDR3 region is CARSRPNYEQYF. CDR3 nucleotides: TGTGCCAGAAGCCGTCCGAACTACGAGCAGTACTTC.

The chain couples TRBV19 to TRBJ1-2; TRBD1 aligns across 8 bases. This CDR3 spans 16 amino acids. From germline, CDR1 is LNHDA and CDR2 SQIVND (reference sequence). V dropped 5 bases and J dropped 7; count of bases not matched to a gene: 15. The DNA of the CDR3 is TGTGCCAGTAGTCCACTACTAGCGGGACAGGTGACTGGCTACACCTTC. Translated, it gives CASSPLLAGQVTGYTF.

This clone was counted a few times. CDR3: CASSLVIGELFF. The CDR3 DNA sequence: TGTGCCAGCAGCTTAGTGATCGGGGAGCTGTTTTTT. The chain carries TRBV11-2 and TRBJ2-2; D gene unclear. Germline loops: CDR1 SGHAT, CDR2 FQNNGV. Trimming took 1 base from V and 7 from J, leaving 4 bases between them. This CDR3 has 12 residues.